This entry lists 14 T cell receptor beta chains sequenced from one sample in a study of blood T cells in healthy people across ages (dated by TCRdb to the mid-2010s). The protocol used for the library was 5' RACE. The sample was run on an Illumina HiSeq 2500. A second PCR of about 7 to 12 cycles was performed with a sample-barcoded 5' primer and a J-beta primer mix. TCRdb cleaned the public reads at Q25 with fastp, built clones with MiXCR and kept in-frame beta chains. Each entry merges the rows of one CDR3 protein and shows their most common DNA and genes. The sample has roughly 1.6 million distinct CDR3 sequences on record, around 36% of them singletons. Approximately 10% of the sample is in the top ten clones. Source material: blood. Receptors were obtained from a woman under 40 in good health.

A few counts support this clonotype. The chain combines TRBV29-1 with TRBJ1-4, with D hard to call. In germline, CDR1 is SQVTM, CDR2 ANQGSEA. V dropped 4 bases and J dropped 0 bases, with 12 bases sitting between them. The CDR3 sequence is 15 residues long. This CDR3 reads CSVGVGLTTNEKLFF. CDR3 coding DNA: TGCAGCGTTGGTGTTGGTCTGACAACTAATGAAAAACTGTTTTTT.

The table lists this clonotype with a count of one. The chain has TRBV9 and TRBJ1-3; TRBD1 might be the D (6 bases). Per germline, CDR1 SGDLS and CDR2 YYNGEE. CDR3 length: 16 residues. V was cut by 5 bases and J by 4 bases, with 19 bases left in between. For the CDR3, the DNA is TGTGCCAGCAGTACACGGGACGGGGGCACCGGAAACACCATATATTTT. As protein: CASSTRDGGTGNTIYF.

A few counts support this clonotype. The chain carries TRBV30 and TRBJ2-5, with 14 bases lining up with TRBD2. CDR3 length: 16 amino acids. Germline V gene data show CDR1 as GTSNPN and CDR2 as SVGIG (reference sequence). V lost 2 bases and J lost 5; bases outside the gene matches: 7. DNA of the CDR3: TGTGCCTGGAGTCCGGGACTAGCGGGAGAGGGGGAGACCCAGTACTTC. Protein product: CAWSPGLAGEGETQYF.

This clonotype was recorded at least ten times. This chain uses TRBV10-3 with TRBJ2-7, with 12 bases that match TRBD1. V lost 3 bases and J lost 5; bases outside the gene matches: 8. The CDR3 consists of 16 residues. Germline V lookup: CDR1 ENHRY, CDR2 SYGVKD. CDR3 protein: CAISDFGTGGKDEQYF. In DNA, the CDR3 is TGTGCCATCAGTGATTTTGGGACAGGGGGCAAGGACGAGCAGTACTTC.

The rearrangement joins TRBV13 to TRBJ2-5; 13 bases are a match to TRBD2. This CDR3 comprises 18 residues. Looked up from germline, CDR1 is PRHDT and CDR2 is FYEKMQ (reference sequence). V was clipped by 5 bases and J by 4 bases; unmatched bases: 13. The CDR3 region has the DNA TGTGCCAGCAGCAGCGGACTAGCGGGAGTTAAGGGGGGAGAGACCCAGTACTTC. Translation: CASSSGLAGVKGGETQYF.

CDR3 sequence (DNA): TGTGCCAGCAGTTACTCAGAGAACTACGAGCAGTACTTC. Its translation: CASSYSENYEQYF. V usage is TRBV6-5 and J usage is TRBJ2-7; D not certain. The V gene lost 0 bases and the J gene lost 3 bases, with 6 bases spanning the gap. Germline loops: CDR1 MNHEY, CDR2 SVGAGI. The CDR3 is made up of 13 amino acids.

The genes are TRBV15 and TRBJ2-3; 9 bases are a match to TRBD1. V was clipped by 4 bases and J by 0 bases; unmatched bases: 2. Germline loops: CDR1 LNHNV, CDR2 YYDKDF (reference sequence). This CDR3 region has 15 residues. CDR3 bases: TGTGCCACCAGCACTGGACAGGGGAGCACAGATACGCAGTATTTT. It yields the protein CATSTGQGSTDTQYF.

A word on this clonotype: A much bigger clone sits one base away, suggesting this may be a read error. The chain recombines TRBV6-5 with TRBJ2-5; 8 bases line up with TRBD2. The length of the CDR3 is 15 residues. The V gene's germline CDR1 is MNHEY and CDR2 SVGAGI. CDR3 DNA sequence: TGTGCCGGCAGTTACTCAAGCGGGAGCGCTGAGACCCAGTACTTC. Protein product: CAGSYSSGSAETQYF.

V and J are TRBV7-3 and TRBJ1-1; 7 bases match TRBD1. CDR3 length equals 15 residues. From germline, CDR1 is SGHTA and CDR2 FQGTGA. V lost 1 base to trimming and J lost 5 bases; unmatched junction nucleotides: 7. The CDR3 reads CASSLSQGVRTEAFF. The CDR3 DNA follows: TGTGCCAGCAGCTTAAGCCAGGGGGTACGGACTGAAGCTTTCTTT.

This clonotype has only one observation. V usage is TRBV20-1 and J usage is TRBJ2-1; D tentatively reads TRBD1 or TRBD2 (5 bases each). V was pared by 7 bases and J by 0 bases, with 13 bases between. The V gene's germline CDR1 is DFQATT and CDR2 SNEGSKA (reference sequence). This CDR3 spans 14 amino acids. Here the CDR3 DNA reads TGCAGTGGAAGCGGCAGGGTCTCCTACAATGAGCAGTTCTTC. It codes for CSGSGRVSYNEQFF.

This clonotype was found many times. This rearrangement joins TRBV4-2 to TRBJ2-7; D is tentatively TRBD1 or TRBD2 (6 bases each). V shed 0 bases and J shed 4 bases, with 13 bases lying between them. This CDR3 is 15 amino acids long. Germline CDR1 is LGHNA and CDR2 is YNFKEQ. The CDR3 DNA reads TGTGCCAGCAGCCAAGAAAGTACAGGGAGGTACGAGCAGTACTTC. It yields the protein CASSQESTGRYEQYF.

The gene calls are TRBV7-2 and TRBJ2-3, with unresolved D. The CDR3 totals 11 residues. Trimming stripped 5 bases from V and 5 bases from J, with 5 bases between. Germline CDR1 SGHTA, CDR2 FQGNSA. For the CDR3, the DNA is TGTGCCAGCAGCCCGATAGATACGCAGTATTTT. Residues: CASSPIDTQYF.

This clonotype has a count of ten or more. DNA of the CDR3: TGTGCCAGCAGCTTGGCCATACCTACAGCTGGGGCCAACGTCCTGACTTTC. Its protein product is CASSLAIPTAGANVLTF. The chain couples TRBV5-5 to TRBJ2-6; no firm D call. The V gene lost 0 bases and the J gene lost 2 bases, with 12 bases spanning the gap. The germline V gene encodes CDR1 SGHKS and CDR2 YYEKEE (reference sequence). The CDR3 extends over 17 amino acids.

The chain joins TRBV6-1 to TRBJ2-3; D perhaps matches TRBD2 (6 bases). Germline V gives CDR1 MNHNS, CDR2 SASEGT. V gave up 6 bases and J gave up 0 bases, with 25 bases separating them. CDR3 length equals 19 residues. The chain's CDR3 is CASRVFRGKPPNSTDTQYF. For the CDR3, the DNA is TGTGCCAGCAGGGTTTTTCGGGGGAAACCACCAAATAGCACAGATACGCAGTATTTT.